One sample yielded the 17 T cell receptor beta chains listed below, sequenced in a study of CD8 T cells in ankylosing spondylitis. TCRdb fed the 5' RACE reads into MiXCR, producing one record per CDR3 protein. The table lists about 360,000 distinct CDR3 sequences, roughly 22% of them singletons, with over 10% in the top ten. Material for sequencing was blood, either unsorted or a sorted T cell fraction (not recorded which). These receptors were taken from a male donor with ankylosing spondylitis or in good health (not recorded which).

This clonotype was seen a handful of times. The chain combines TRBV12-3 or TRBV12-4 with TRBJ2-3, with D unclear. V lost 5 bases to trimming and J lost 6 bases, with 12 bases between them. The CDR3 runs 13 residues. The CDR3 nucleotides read TGTGCCAGCAGTCAGACTGGACGGGATACGCAGTATTTT. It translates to CASSQTGRDTQYF.

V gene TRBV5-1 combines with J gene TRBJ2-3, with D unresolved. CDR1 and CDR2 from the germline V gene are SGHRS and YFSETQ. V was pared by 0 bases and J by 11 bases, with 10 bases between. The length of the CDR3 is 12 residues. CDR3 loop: CASSLVTERQYF. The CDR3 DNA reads TGCGCCAGCAGCTTGGTTACTGAGAGGCAGTATTTT.

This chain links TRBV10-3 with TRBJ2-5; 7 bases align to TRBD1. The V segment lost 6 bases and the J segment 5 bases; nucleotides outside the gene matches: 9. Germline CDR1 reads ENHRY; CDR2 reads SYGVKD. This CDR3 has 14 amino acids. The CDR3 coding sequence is TGTGCCATCAGCATAACAGGGGTTCCGGAGACCCAGTACTTC. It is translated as CAISITGVPETQYF.

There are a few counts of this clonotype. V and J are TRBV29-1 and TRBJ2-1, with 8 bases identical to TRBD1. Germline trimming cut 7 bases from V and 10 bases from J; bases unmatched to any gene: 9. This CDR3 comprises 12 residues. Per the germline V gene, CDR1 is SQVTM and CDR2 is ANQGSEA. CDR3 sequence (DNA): TGCAGCGCTACGACAGGGGACGGCGAGCAGTTCTTC. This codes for CSATTGDGEQFF.

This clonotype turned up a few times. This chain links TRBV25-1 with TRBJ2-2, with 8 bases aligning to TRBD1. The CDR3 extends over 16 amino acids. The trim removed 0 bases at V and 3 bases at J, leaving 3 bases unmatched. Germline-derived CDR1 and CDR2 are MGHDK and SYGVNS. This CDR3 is CASSEYWTGYTGELFF. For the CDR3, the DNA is TGTGCCAGCAGTGAATATTGGACAGGGTACACCGGGGAGCTGTTTTTT.

CDR3 residues: CSALPGQTTYEQYF. The CDR3 DNA reads as TGCAGTGCTCTACCGGGACAAACCACCTACGAGCAGTACTTC. The rearrangement uses TRBV20-1 and TRBJ2-7, with a possible D match to TRBD1 (6 bases). Germline assignment: CDR1 DFQATT and CDR2 SNEGSKA (reference sequence). Trimming left V 5 bases short and J 2 bases short, with 16 bases between. CDR3 size: 14 residues.

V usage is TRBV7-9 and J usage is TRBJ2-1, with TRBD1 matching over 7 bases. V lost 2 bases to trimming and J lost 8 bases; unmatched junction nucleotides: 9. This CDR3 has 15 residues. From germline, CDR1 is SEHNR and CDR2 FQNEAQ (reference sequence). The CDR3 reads CASSLNPGGFDEQFF. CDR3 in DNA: TGTGCCAGCAGCTTAAACCCAGGGGGATTCGATGAGCAGTTCTTC.

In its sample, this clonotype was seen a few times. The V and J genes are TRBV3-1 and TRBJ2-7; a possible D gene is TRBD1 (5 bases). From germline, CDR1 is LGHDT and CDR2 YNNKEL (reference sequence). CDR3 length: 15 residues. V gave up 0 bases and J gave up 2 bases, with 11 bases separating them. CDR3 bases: TGTGCCAGCAGCCAAGATTCATGGGGCCCCTACGAGCAGTACTTC. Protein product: CASSQDSWGPYEQYF.

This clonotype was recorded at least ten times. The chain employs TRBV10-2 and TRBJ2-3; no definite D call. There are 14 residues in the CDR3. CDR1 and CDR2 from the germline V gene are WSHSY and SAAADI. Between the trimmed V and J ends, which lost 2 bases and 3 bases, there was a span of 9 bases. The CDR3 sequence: CASSEARQTDTQYF. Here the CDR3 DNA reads TGCGCCAGCAGTGAGGCCCGACAAACAGATACGCAGTATTTT.

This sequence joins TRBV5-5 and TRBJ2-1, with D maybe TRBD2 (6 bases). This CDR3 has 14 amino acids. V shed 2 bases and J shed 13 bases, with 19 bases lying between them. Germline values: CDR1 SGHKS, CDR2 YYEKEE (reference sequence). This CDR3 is CASSFSRGFVVQFF. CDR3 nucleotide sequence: TGTGCCAGCAGCTTCTCCCGGGGGTTCGTAGTACAGTTCTTC.

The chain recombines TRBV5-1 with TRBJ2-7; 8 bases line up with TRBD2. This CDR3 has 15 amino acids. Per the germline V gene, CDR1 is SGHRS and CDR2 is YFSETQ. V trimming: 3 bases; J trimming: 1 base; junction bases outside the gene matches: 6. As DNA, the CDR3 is TGCGCCAGCAGCTACGAGCGGGGGATATCCTACGAGCAGTACTTC. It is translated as CASSYERGISYEQYF.

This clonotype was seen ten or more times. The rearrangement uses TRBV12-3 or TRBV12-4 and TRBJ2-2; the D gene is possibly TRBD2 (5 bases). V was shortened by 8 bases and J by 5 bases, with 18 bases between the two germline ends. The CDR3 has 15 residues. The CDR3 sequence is CASFGEWPGTGELFF. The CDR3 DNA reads TGTGCCAGCTTTGGGGAGTGGCCGGGGACCGGGGAGCTGTTTTTT.

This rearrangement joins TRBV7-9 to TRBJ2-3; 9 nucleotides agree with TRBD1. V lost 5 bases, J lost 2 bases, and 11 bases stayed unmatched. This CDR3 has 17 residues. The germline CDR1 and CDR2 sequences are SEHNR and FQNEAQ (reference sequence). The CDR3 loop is CASSVGTGTLYTDTQYF. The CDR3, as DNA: TGTGCCAGCAGCGTCGGGACAGGGACCCTATACACAGATACGCAGTATTTT.

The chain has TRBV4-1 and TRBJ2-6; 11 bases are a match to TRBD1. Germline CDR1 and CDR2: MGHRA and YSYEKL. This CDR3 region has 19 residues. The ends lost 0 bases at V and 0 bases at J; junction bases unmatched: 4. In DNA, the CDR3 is TGCGCCAGCAGCCAAGATGTGGGGACAGGGGGCTCTGGGGCCAACGTCCTGACTTTC. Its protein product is CASSQDVGTGGSGANVLTF.

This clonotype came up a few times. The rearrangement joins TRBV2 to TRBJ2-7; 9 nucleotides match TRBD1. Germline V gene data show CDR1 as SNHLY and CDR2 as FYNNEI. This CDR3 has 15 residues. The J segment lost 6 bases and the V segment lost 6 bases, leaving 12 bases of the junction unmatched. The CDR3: CASSPPGTGHLEQYF. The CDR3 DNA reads TGTGCCAGCAGCCCTCCGGGGACAGGGCACCTCGAGCAGTACTTC.

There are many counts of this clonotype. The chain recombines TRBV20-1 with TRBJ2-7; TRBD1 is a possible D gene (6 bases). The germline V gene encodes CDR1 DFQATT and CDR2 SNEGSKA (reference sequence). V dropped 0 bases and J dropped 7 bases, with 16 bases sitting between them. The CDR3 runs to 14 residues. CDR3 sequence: CSAREAPQGREQYF. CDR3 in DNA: TGCAGTGCTAGAGAGGCCCCCCAGGGGCGGGAGCAGTACTTC.

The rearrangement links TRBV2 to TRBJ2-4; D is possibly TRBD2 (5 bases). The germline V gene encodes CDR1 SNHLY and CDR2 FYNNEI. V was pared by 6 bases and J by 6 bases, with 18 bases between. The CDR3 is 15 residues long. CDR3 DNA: TGTGCCAGCAGCTACCTGTGGGGTGAGGGAAACATTCAGTACTTC. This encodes CASSYLWGEGNIQYF.